The entry below describes one T cell receptor beta chain. The conserved final phenylalanine or tryptophan is absent from the CDR3, which likely points to a read error. It is unclear where the CDR3 begins or ends on the DNA, so no DNA is shown, and the CDR3 is as TCRdb lists it. Germline V gene data show CDR1 as SGHAT and CDR2 as FQNNGV. From its first to its last residue, the CDR3 has 14 amino acids. This sample stems from a study of tumor-infiltrating lymphocytes in primary liver carcinoma. Co-extraction of RNA and DNA was performed on roughly 17-32 mg of unsorted bulk tissue. Surgery removed the patients' primary liver carcinoma. With a constant-region primer, TCR beta cDNA was made from 500 ng of total RNA. Library construction for TCR beta comprised three nested multiplex PCR rounds performed with slightly modified ARM-PCR. The two initial PCR rounds, approximately 10 cycles each, used TRBV1-TRBV30 forward and C-beta reverse primers. Using its own MiXCR run on the multiplex PCR reads, TCRdb lists one record per CDR3 protein. The repertoire holds about 96,000 distinct CDR3 sequences, with 65% to 70% as singletons.

The clonotype originates from a man aged 35-49 years with primary liver carcinoma and hepatitis B virus infection. The chain uses TRBV11-2 and TRBJ2-1; TRBD2 was called by the table and not checked on the DNA. The sample comprised tumor-adjacent normal liver tissue. This CDR3 reads CASSSAGPGDEHFI.